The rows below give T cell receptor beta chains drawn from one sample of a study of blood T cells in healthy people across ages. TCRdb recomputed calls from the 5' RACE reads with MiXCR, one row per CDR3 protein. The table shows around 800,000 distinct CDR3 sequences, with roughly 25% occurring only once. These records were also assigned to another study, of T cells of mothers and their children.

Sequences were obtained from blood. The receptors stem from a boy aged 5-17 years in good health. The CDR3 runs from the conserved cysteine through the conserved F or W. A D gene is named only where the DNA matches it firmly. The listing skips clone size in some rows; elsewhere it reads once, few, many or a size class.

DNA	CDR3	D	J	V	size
TGTGCCAGCAGTTACAGGGACAGGCTCGCTTTT	CASSYRDRLAF	TRBD1	TRBJ1-1	TRBV6-6	.
TGTGCCAGCAGCCAACCGAGGACAGGGACAGAGACCCAGTACTTC	CASSQPRTGTETQYF	TRBD1	TRBJ2-5	TRBV3-1	few
TGTGCCAGCAGCCAAGAAGCAACAAACAGGGGGACTGAAGCTTTCTTT	CASSQEATNRGTEAFF	TRBD1	TRBJ1-1	TRBV4-2	.
TGTGCCTGGAGTCCCCCGGCAGGGAATCTATACGAGCAGTACTTC	CAWSPPAGNLYEQYF	.	TRBJ2-7	TRBV30	.
TGCGCCAGCAGCATCGGGGGCCTGAACACTGAAGCTTTCTTT	CASSIGGLNTEAFF	.	TRBJ1-1	TRBV5-1	.
TGTGCCAGCAGTCTCTCCTCGGACAGGCCGCAGTATTTT	CASSLSSDRPQYF	TRBD1	TRBJ2-3	TRBV27	.
TGTGCCTGGGGACAGGGGGTTCTCTCTGAAGCTTTCTTT	CAWGQGVLSEAFF	TRBD1	TRBJ1-1	TRBV30	.
TGTGCCAGCCAAACCCGGGGGAGCAAGGCCGGGGAGCTGTTTTTT	CASQTRGSKAGELFF	.	TRBJ2-2	TRBV19	.
TGCGCCAGCAGCTTCAGGGGCTCAAACTATGGCTACACCTTC	CASSFRGSNYGYTF	.	TRBJ1-2	TRBV5-1	few
TGCAGTGCTAGGCCAGGGGCATTCTACGAGCAGTACTTC	CSARPGAFYEQYF	.	TRBJ2-7	TRBV20-1	.
TGTGCCAGCAGCTTATCTAGGGAAACCTACGAGCAGTACTTC	CASSLSRETYEQYF	.	TRBJ2-7	TRBV13	.
TGCGCCAGCAGCTTGGTTGGGACGGAAGCCTACGAGCAGTACTTC	CASSLVGTEAYEQYF	.	TRBJ2-7	TRBV5-1	.
TGTGCCAGTAGTATAGATCGAAGGCACCACTACGAGCAGTACTTC	CASSIDRRHHYEQYF	.	TRBJ2-7	TRBV19	.
TGTGCCAGCAGTTTTACTAGCGGGGGGTTTCCCTACGAGCAGTACTTC	CASSFTSGGFPYEQYF	TRBD2	TRBJ2-7	TRBV27	.
TGTGCCAGCAGTTACCTTGGACAGGGGGAAAATGGCTACACCTTC	CASSYLGQGENGYTF	TRBD1	TRBJ1-2	TRBV12-3/TRBV12-4	few
TGTGCCAGCAGGATCCGGGACAGGTCCTACCATCGCTATGGCTACACCTTC	CASRIRDRSYHRYGYTF	TRBD1	TRBJ1-2	TRBV6-1	.
TGCAGTGCTATAGATCCTTTAGCGGGGGGGCCCAATACGCAGTATTTT	CSAIDPLAGGPNTQYF	TRBD2	TRBJ2-3	TRBV20-1	.
TGCGCCAGCACCCAGGGGGCCAGGGCTAACTATGGCTACACCTTC	CASTQGARANYGYTF	TRBD1	TRBJ1-2	TRBV4-1	few
TGCGCCAGCAGTGAGGTCTCGGGCGGAAACACCATATATTTT	CASSEVSGGNTIYF	.	TRBJ1-3	TRBV10-2	few
TGTGCCAGCAGTAGGGGGAGCCACACAGATACGCAGTATTTT	CASSRGSHTDTQYF	.	TRBJ2-3	TRBV25-1	few
TGTGCCAGCAGTTACCGGCGGGTTATGAACACTGAAGCTTTCTTT	CASSYRRVMNTEAFF	.	TRBJ1-1	TRBV6-5	few
TGCGCCAGCAGCTTGACGGGGGGGCCTAATACTGAGCAGTTCTTC	CASSLTGGPNTEQFF	TRBD2	TRBJ2-1	TRBV5-1	few
TGTGCCAGCAGCGTTGGGACAGGGAAAGACACCGGGGAGCTGTTTTTT	CASSVGTGKDTGELFF	TRBD1	TRBJ2-2	TRBV9	few
TGCAGTGCTAGGAGGCAAAGACAGGGCTCCTACGAGCAGTACTTC	CSARRQRQGSYEQYF	TRBD1	TRBJ2-7	TRBV20-1	few